This T cell receptor (beta chain) stems from a study of OX40 agonist ivuxolimab in advanced cancers. Study conclusions and caveats: Researchers did not determine the expanded peripheral T cells' antigen specificity. Expanded clones were, on average, more numerous in CD8+ T cells than in CD4+.

V lost 6 bases and J 1 base, leaving 15 bases between the germline ends. The germline V gene has CDR1 SNHLY and CDR2 FYNNEI. This CDR3 region has 15 residues. Details on this clone: Its antigen is currently unknown.

Clones were read by immunoSEQ multiplex PCR, and TCRdb kept only the in-frame ones, dropping some. The data show approximately 38,000 clones, about 89% seen once. The V call is TRBV2, the J call TRBJ1-1, with D uncertain. The source is an adult with an advanced solid tumor such as melanoma, head and neck, liver or kidney cancer. The sample here was CD4+ or CD8+ T cells sorted from blood, taken in a trial of the OX40 agonist ivuxolimab. The CDR3 nucleotides are TGTGCCAGCAGCCCCGGACGGTTGGGGAACACTGAAGCTTTCTTT. It codes for CASSPGRLGNTEAFF.